This T cell receptor (beta chain) was sequenced in a study of technical replicates of blood from several donors. Germline-derived CDR1 and CDR2 are LNHDA and SQIVND (reference sequence). CDR3 size: 15 residues. J gave up 2 bases and V 5 bases, and 5 bases lay outside the gene matches. Sequencing was performed with immunoSEQ multiplex PCR; in TCRdb, only in-frame clones are kept and a portion is missing. The sample consists of 84,000 or so clones, 93% of them appearing once. The sequenced sample consisted of T cells isolated from PBMCs. The origin of this receptor is a human donor in good health. This chain links TRBV19 with TRBJ1-2; 10 bases fit TRBD1. The CDR3 DNA is TGTGCCAGTAGTGAAGGGACAGGGGTGAACTATGGCTACACCTTC. Translated, it gives CASSEGTGVNYGYTF.